This TCR beta chain was obtained from a study of cytomegalovirus exposure and HLA in healthy donors. Study-level points and caveats: The classifier, whose performance was assessed in both the original and validation cohorts, reportedly diagnosed cytomegalovirus status with high specificity and sensitivity. A list of 164 TCR beta chains associated with cytomegalovirus was given.

About this clone itself: What it binds is not known.

13 Jbeta primers and 60 Vbeta primers were used for the PCR. The table came from immunoSEQ multiplex PCR; TCRdb's copy has only in-frame clones and leaves some out. The table has approximately 210,000 clones, approximately 82% seen once; the top ten hold roughly 10%. The source of this sequence is a woman between 50 and 59 years old in good health and CMV-seropositive. Input material: PBMCs.

CDR3 nucleotides: TGTGCCAGTACCCGGGACAGGGGTACTGAAGCTTTCTTT. This gives the protein CASTRDRGTEAFF. J is TRBJ1-1 and V is TRBV19; 10 nucleotides agree with TRBD1. Germline CDR1 LNHDA, CDR2 SQIVND (reference sequence). The length of the CDR3 is 13 residues. Losses at the gene ends were 7 bases for V and 5 bases for J; bases not matched to a gene: 4.